This T cell receptor beta chain was identified in a study of tumor-infiltrating lymphocytes in primary liver carcinoma (TCRdb year 2017). For the wider study: The five patients, three men and two women aged 30 to 69 years, had hepatocellular carcinoma (four) or combined HCC and intrahepatic cholangiocarcinoma (one). Tumors of the five patients were stage T1-T3 N0M0 with maximum diameters of roughly 4.2 to 11 cm. To link TCRbeta repertoire diversity to the local molecular phenotype, the approximately 24 tumor region samples were profiled with Agilent mRNA microarrays. A total of around 35 specimens from 5 patients, comprising about 25 tumor regions, 5 adjacent noncancerous liver tissues and 5 peripheral blood samples, were covered by TCRbeta repertoire sequencing. Across five regions of each liver tumor, along with adjacent normal tissue and blood, the study brought together TCRbeta repertoire sequencing, expression microarrays and whole-exome sequencing. High reproducibility was observed for the technical replicate repertoires, with mean shared-clone rates roughly 0.87 and correlation coefficients above 0.95. Each sample produced about 3.5 to 8 million productive TCRbeta reads, and read depth showed no significant difference between tissue types.

Without any cell sorting, total RNA and DNA were extracted together from around 18-30 mg of bulk tissue using the AllPrep DNA/RNA mini kit. Between late 2015 and early 2016, roughly 5 patients in China with histopathologically diagnosed primary liver carcinoma had their tumors surgically resected. Patients had chronic HBV infection and were treatment-naive at sampling. Five spatially separated regions were sampled per tumor: superior, inferior, left-lateral and right-lateral poles, plus the tumor centre. Histological examination found more than 75% viable tumor cells in every tumor sample. Pieces of fresh tumor and adjacent tissue were cut in half, with one half kept in RNAlater at -80 degrees C and the other half sent for histology. Regarding this clonotype: Its antigen remains unidentified. At one of its ends the junction is not consistent with the germline gene, which may arise from a read error.

The cysteine opens and the phenylalanine closes a CDR3 of 13 amino acids. The read is trimmed to its CDR3 DNA, 39 bases read in frame from base 1. For CDR1 and CDR2, the germline V gene lists SGHVS and FQNEAQ. What the work shows at the level of the full study, not this receptor alone: Because the samples were bulk and unsorted, CD4+ and CD8+ T cell repertoires could not be compared. With just a handful of patients in the study, the authors point out that the findings should be validated in a larger study. A significantly larger repertoire fraction was made up by the top 250 clones in tumors than in blood (p = 0.039). Because sequencing covered only the TCR beta chain and unpaired alpha chains were not captured, true repertoire diversity is likely underestimated. Repertoire overlap was found to be higher between tumor regions (mean about 35%) than between tumor-adjacent (approximately 17%) or tumor-blood (14%) pairs, consistent with antigen-driven expansion. Only about 7-24% of top clones were present in all five regions of a tumor, suggesting spatial heterogeneity of tumor-infiltrating T cells.

Starting from about 500 ng total RNA, TCRbeta-specific cDNA was produced by reverse transcription with a constant-region primer and ProtoScript II reverse transcriptase. Construction of the TCRbeta libraries relied on three nested rounds of multiplex PCR, following a slightly modified ARM-PCR procedure. Multiplex TRBV1-TRBV30 forward primers and a Cbeta reverse primer were used in the first two PCR rounds, each of which was run for approximately 10 cycles. Sample barcodes and Illumina adapters were added in a final 25-cycle PCR using Deep VentR polymerase. Amplicons of 200-500 bp were gel-purified with a QIAquick gel extraction kit before sequencing. TCRbeta amplicons were sequenced on an Illumina HiSeq 2500 with 250-bp paired-end reads. In the original analysis: Trimmomatic v0.33 was used to quality-trim the reads, and FLASH v1.2.11 was used to merge paired reads so that full CDR3 sequences could be recovered. V, D and J germline segments were assigned to the rearranged TCRbeta sequences by MiGEC v1.2.1b. Clonotype statistics, along with Shannon-Wiener diversity indices, were calculated using VDJtools v1.0.0. To cut down on sampling bias, every analysis after diversity analysis relied on just the 250 most abundant clonotypes from each sample. TCRdb redid the processing of the public reads, applying fastp at Q25 and MiXCR, and retained in-frame beta chains. One record per CDR3 amino acid sequence lists the most common genes and DNA. TCRdb, not the original authors, processed these V and J calls. The sample records about 110,000 distinct CDR3 sequences, 80% to 85% of which are singletons. The ten top clones hold more than 15% of the sample.

The V and J segments used are TRBV7-8 and TRBJ2-7; no D gene call is confident. The sample taken for sequencing was liver tumor tissue from sampling region 3. In the paper's terms, the cell subset or site label means: tumor region T3, left-lateral pole. The source is a middle-aged man with primary liver carcinoma and hepatitis B virus infection. The DNA reads as follows: TGTGCCAGCAGCTTGACTCTCGGCTACGAACAGTACTTC. This gives the protein CASSLTLGYEQYF.